Each of the 13 T cell receptor beta chains below was sequenced from the same sample in a study of T cells in Graves' hyperthyroidism and ophthalmopathy. RNA transcripts were the template for amplifying TCR beta CDR3 regions. A first-round RT-PCR of the TCR CDR3 used the HTBI primer set. TCRdb reprocessed the multiplex PCR reads via MiXCR and lists one record per CDR3 protein. There are around 500,000 distinct CDR3 sequences in the sample; 12% to 15% occur only once, and about 15% lies in the top ten. The sequenced sample consisted of blood. These receptors were obtained from a woman aged 40 to 50 with Graves' hyperthyroidism.

This clonotype appeared many times. The V call is TRBV18, the J call TRBJ1-1; no definite D call. V was cut by 4 bases and J by 3 bases, with 12 bases left in between. The CDR3 has 14 residues. The germline V gene has CDR1 KGHSH and CDR2 LQKENI. CDR3 sequence reads: CASSQNIRDTEAFF. CDR3 DNA sequence: TGTGCCAGCTCACAGAACATTAGGGACACTGAAGCTTTCTTT.

This clonotype showed up many times. This chain joins TRBV18 and TRBJ1-4; possible D gene TRBD1, 5 bases. Between the trimmed V and J ends, which lost 4 bases and 8 bases, there was a span of 14 bases. Germline CDR1 and CDR2: KGHSH and LQKENI. The CDR3 totals 14 residues. The CDR3 nucleotides read TGTGCCAGCTCACAGACTAGTTGGGGCGAAAAACTGTTTTTT. It codes for CASSQTSWGEKLFF.

The rearrangement joins TRBV20-1 to TRBJ2-5, with 8 bases lining up with TRBD2. This CDR3 has 14 amino acids. Trimming removed 2 bases from V and 2 bases from J; junction bases left unmatched: 4. Looked up from germline, CDR1 is DFQATT and CDR2 is SNEGSKA (reference sequence). The CDR3 DNA follows: TGCAGTGCTAGAACTAGCGGTTATCAAGAGACCCAGTACTTC. This codes for CSARTSGYQETQYF.

V and J are TRBV19 and TRBJ1-5; D may be TRBD1 (5 bases). V lost 3 bases and J 1 base, leaving 13 bases between the germline ends. In germline, CDR1 is LNHDA, CDR2 SQIVND (reference sequence). This CDR3 spans 16 amino acids. CDR3 region: CASSIAAGRSNQPQHF. CDR3 DNA sequence: TGTGCCAGTAGTATCGCCGCAGGGCGAAGCAATCAGCCCCAGCATTTT.

At least ten counts were recorded for this clonotype. The gene calls are TRBV9 and TRBJ2-3; D perhaps matches TRBD2 (6 bases). The CDR3 has 15 residues. Trimming pared 3 bases from V and 0 bases from J, leaving 11 bases between. Germline assignment: CDR1 SGDLS and CDR2 YYNGEE. The DNA of the CDR3 is TGTGCCAGCAGCGCCAGCGGGCCCAGCACAGATACGCAGTATTTT. Its protein product is CASSASGPSTDTQYF.

There are many counts of this clonotype. The CDR3 here is CASSLTSYSSYNEQFF. DNA of the CDR3: TGTGCCAGCAGCCTCACCTCGTACAGCTCCTACAATGAGCAGTTCTTC. The chain joins TRBV5-6 to TRBJ2-1, with unresolved D. The CDR3 sequence is 16 residues long. Germline loops: CDR1 SGHDT, CDR2 YYEEEE. Trimming pared 4 bases from V and 0 bases from J, leaving 14 bases between. Combining the CDR3 with reference TRBV5-6 and TRBJ2-1 gives the whole variable domain DAGVTQSPTHLIKTRGQQVTLRCSPKSGHDTVSWYQQALGQGPQFIFQYYEEEERQRGNFPDRFSGHQFPNYSSELNVNALLLGDSALYLCASSLTSYSSYNEQFFGPGTRLTVL.

J is TRBJ1-1 and V is TRBV27, with D maybe TRBD1 (5 bases). CDR3 size: 13 residues. Trimming took off 6 bases at V and 4 bases at J, with 12 bases between the two ends. The germline gives CDR1 MNHEY, CDR2 SMNVEV (reference sequence). CDR3 DNA sequence: TGTGCCAGCAGATTAGGGGTCGGCACTGAAGCTTTCTTT. As protein: CASRLGVGTEAFF.

This clonotype was recorded at least ten times. The rearrangement links TRBV12-3 or TRBV12-4 to TRBJ2-3; 9 nucleotides align to TRBD2. The junction had 11 bases not matched to a gene; V was cut back by 6 bases and J by 4 bases. The CDR3 has 16 amino acids. CDR3 in amino acids: CASRQAGLAGPDTQYF. The CDR3 nucleotides read TGTGCCAGCAGACAGGCGGGCCTAGCGGGACCAGATACGCAGTATTTT.

This clonotype was counted ten times or more. This chain joins TRBV9 and TRBJ1-2; D is perhaps TRBD1 (6 bases). CDR3 length: 15 amino acids. Germline CDR1 reads SGDLS; CDR2 reads YYNGEE. V was trimmed by 4 bases and J by 2 bases, leaving 15 bases between them. CDR3 loop: CASSSRGGGNYGYTF. CDR3 coding DNA: TGTGCCAGCAGCTCCCGGGGCGGGGGCAACTATGGCTACACCTTC.

The sample holds many counts of this clonotype. The chain carries TRBV28 and TRBJ1-5; D gene ambiguous. Trimming shortened V by 5 bases and J by 2 bases, and 7 bases separated the two germline ends. The CDR3 covers 13 residues. Germline CDR1 reads MDHEN; CDR2 reads SYDVKM. DNA for the CDR3: TGTGCCAGCAGTAATCGGGGCAATCAGCCCCAGCATTTT. This encodes CASSNRGNQPQHF. Together with reference TRBV28 and TRBJ1-5, the CDR3 gives the full variable domain: DVKVTQSSRYLVKRTGEKVFLECVQDMDHENMFWYRQDPGLGLRLIYFSYDVKMKEKGDIPEGYSVSREKKERFSLILESASTNQTSMYLCASSNRGNQPQHFGDGTRLSIL.

This clonotype showed up many times. The J gene is TRBJ1-5, the V gene TRBV12-3 or TRBV12-4; possible D gene TRBD1, 6 bases. With 4 bases removed from V and 6 bases from J, the gap between germline ends came to 13 bases. The CDR3 extends over 14 amino acids. As DNA, the CDR3 is TGTGCCAGCAGTTCGGGGGGGCTAACTCAGCCCCAGCATTTT. Protein product: CASSSGGLTQPQHF.

This clonotype was recorded many times. The V call is TRBV5-5, the J call TRBJ2-7; the match to TRBD1 covers 12 bases. CDR3 length: 16 amino acids. J lost 5 bases, V lost 4 bases, and 10 bases had no gene match. CDR1 SGHKS and CDR2 YYEKEE come from the germline V gene (reference sequence). The CDR3 sequence is CASSTRDRGLLHEQYF. In nucleotides, the CDR3 is TGTGCCAGCAGCACCCGGGACAGGGGGCTTTTACACGAGCAGTACTTC.

This chain links TRBV20-1 with TRBJ2-2; D gene ambiguous. The CDR3 consists of 12 residues. Looked up from germline, CDR1 is DFQATT and CDR2 is SNEGSKA (reference sequence). V was clipped by 0 bases and J by 6 bases, with 5 bases between them. CDR3 nucleotide sequence: TGCAGTGCTAGAGAGACCTCCGGGGAGCTGTTTTTT. Translated: CSARETSGELFF.